The 20 T cell receptor beta chains given below trace back to one sample, sequenced in a study of T cells after yellow fever vaccination (dated by TCRdb to between 2019 and 2020). The sample's treatment or condition label, decoded: live attenuated yellow fever vaccine strain. Library method: 5' RACE. Sequencer: Illumina HiSeq 2500. Starting from the raw public reads, TCRdb applied fastp trimming at Q25, assembled clones with MiXCR and retained in-frame beta chains. Merged by CDR3 protein, the rows form single entries marked with the most common genes and DNA. The sample table holds about 630,000 distinct CDR3 sequences, of which about 12% were seen once. Of the sample, 15% falls within the top ten clones. The sequences come from PBMCs, collected on the day of the yellow fever booster vaccination. The receptors come from a man aged 30-40 years who received the YFV17D yellow fever vaccine.

This clonotype has just a few counts. The chain links TRBV30 to TRBJ2-1; D not resolved. The CDR3 extends over 12 amino acids. The germline V and J ends were trimmed by 2 bases and 7 bases, with 9 bases remaining between them. Germline V gene data show CDR1 as GTSNPN and CDR2 as SVGIG (reference sequence). The CDR3 here is CAWSWRGNEQFF. The CDR3 DNA is TGTGCCTGGAGTTGGCGCGGTAATGAGCAGTTCTTC.

Many counts were recorded for this clonotype. This chain connects TRBV5-1 to TRBJ1-1; D not resolved. This CDR3 spans 13 amino acids. Germline V gene data show CDR1 as SGHRS and CDR2 as YFSETQ. V gave up 0 bases and J gave up 8 bases, with 11 bases separating them. CDR3 DNA: TGCGCCAGCAGCTTGGTTCAGCTGGAGGAAGCTTTCTTT. It translates to CASSLVQLEEAFF.

This clonotype was found a few times. The chain carries TRBV20-1 and TRBJ2-4, with D tentatively TRBD1 or TRBD2 (6 bases each). Trimming cost V 1 base and J 3 bases, with 13 bases left between them. The CDR3 contains 15 residues. Per germline, CDR1 DFQATT and CDR2 SNEGSKA (reference sequence). The CDR3 nucleotides read TGCAGTGCTAGAGTGGGGGGCTCGGGCAAAAACATTCAGTACTTC. Its protein is CSARVGGSGKNIQYF.

This clonotype showed up just a few times. DNA for the CDR3: TGTGCCAGCAGCTTAGCAGACGGACAGTTTAGCAATCAGCCCCAGCATTTT. Protein sequence: CASSLADGQFSNQPQHF. The chain carries TRBV7-2 and TRBJ1-5; a possible D gene is TRBD1 (6 bases). V gave up 0 bases and J gave up 0 bases, with 12 bases separating them. Germline CDR1 is SGHTA and CDR2 is FQGNSA. This CDR3 has 17 residues.

The chain is built from TRBV20-1 and TRBJ1-5; TRBD1 might be the D (5 bases). This CDR3 has 15 amino acids. Germline loops: CDR1 DFQATT, CDR2 SNEGSKA (reference sequence). Trimming pared 4 bases from V and 5 bases from J, leaving 18 bases between. The CDR3 region has the DNA TGCAGTGCTAACTCAGAAGCAGGGTACGATCAGCCCCAGCATTTT. This encodes CSANSEAGYDQPQHF.

This clonotype has only a few counts. The rearrangement links TRBV5-4 to TRBJ1-1, with TRBD1 matching 10 bases. Germline CDR1 is SGHNT and CDR2 is YYREEE (reference sequence). This CDR3 is 15 amino acids long. The ends lost 0 bases at V and 4 bases at J; junction bases unmatched: 3. The CDR3 sequence: CASSLVWDRGTEAFF. In DNA, the CDR3 is TGTGCCAGCAGCTTGGTGTGGGACAGGGGCACTGAAGCTTTCTTT.

The chain is built from TRBV6-2 or TRBV6-3 and TRBJ2-3, with D hard to call. Deletions cut 7 bases from V and 4 bases from J, with 18 bases between. Per the germline V gene, CDR1 is MNHEY and CDR2 is SVGEGT. The CDR3 is 15 residues long. DNA of the CDR3: TGTGCCAGCATTTTCGCACCCACCGCGGCAGATACGCAGTATTTT. It specifies CASIFAPTAADTQYF.

The V gene is TRBV19, the J gene TRBJ2-1, with TRBD1 matching over 11 bases. V shed 6 bases and J 7 bases; nucleotides not matched to a gene: 8. Per germline, CDR1 LNHDA and CDR2 SQIVND (reference sequence). The CDR3 runs to 15 residues. CDR3 sequence (DNA): TGTGCCAGTAGGGAGGACAGGGGGCTTAGGAATGAGCAGTTCTTC. Translating gives CASREDRGLRNEQFF.

The table lists this clonotype with a few counts. This chain's CDR3 is CASSFSGELNTGELFF. Here the CDR3 DNA reads TGCGCCAGCAGCTTTTCGGGGGAGCTAAACACCGGGGAGCTGTTTTTT. The gene calls are TRBV5-1 and TRBJ2-2; D might be TRBD2 (6 bases). The CDR3 sequence is 16 residues long. Trimming cost V 2 bases and J 2 bases, with 13 bases left between them. The germline gives CDR1 SGHRS, CDR2 YFSETQ.

The chain combines TRBV20-1 with TRBJ2-5; D uncertain. CDR3 length equals 13 residues. The germline V and J ends were trimmed by 6 bases and 2 bases, with 13 bases remaining between them. The germline V gene encodes CDR1 DFQATT and CDR2 SNEGSKA (reference sequence). CDR3 amino acids: CSARNWYQETQYF. The CDR3 DNA is TGCAGTGCAAGAAACTGGTATCAAGAGACCCAGTACTTC.

This clonotype was detected a few times. The chain employs TRBV5-6 and TRBJ2-3, with D uncertain. V shed 0 bases and J shed 0 bases, with 5 bases lying between them. The CDR3 totals 14 residues. CDR1 is SGHDT and CDR2 is YYEEEE in the germline V gene. The CDR3 DNA reads TGTGCCAGCAGCTTGGACTATAGCACAGATACGCAGTATTTT. The encoded protein is CASSLDYSTDTQYF.

This clonotype showed up many times. The chain combines TRBV7-2 with TRBJ2-3; D is undetermined. The CDR3 spans 14 residues. V was trimmed by 4 bases and J by 1 base, leaving 9 bases between them. Germline-derived CDR1 and CDR2 are SGHTA and FQGNSA. CDR3 bases: TGTGCCAGCAGCTACGGACCGGGCACAGATACGCAGTATTTT. Residues: CASSYGPGTDTQYF.

The chain couples TRBV2 to TRBJ2-5; 11 nucleotides agree with TRBD2. This CDR3 is built from 13 residues. Trimming removed 9 bases from V and 5 bases from J; junction bases left unmatched: 5. Germline V gives CDR1 SNHLY, CDR2 FYNNEI. CDR3 sequence (DNA): TGTGCCAGAAGACTAGCGGGACACGAGACCCAGTACTTC. Amino acids: CARRLAGHETQYF.

J is TRBJ1-1 and V is TRBV12-3 or TRBV12-4, with D possibly TRBD1 on 5 matching bases. Trimming stripped 6 bases from V and 10 bases from J, with 15 bases between. The CDR3 covers 12 residues. Here the CDR3 DNA reads TGTGCCAGCAGATCGACAGACATGAGAGCTTTCTTT. Its protein is CASRSTDMRAFF.

CDR3 protein: CASTPYSSYNEQFF. CDR3 nucleotide sequence: TGTGCCAGCACCCCCTATAGCTCCTACAATGAGCAGTTCTTC. J is TRBJ2-1 and V is TRBV7-2; D gene ambiguous. The V gene's germline CDR1 is SGHTA and CDR2 FQGNSA. Trimming removed 7 bases from V and 0 bases from J, with 10 bases in between. CDR3 length: 14 amino acids.

This clonotype was seen at least ten times. The V call is TRBV27, the J call TRBJ2-7; D not resolved. The CDR3 is 13 residues long. V dropped 2 bases and J dropped 2 bases, with 7 bases sitting between them. Germline CDR1 MNHEY, CDR2 SMNVEV (reference sequence). The CDR3 DNA reads TGTGCCAGCAGTTTAACTGCAGCCTACGAGCAGTACTTC. Translated, it gives CASSLTAAYEQYF.

In its sample, this clonotype was seen a few times. The CDR3 nucleotides read TGTGCCAGCAGTTATGTTCGCGAGCAGTACTTC. Translation gives CASSYVREQYF. The genes are TRBV6-2 or TRBV6-3 and TRBJ2-7; D is uncertain. CDR3 size: 11 residues. Per the germline V gene, CDR1 is MNHEY and CDR2 is SVGEGT. Trimming pared 3 bases from V and 6 bases from J, leaving 6 bases between.

V usage is TRBV4-3 and J usage is TRBJ1-1; D ambiguous. The CDR3 is 15 amino acids. The ends were cut back, 1 base at V and 0 bases at J, with 9 bases in the middle. Germline CDR1 reads LGHNA; CDR2 reads YSLEER. CDR3 sequence reads: CASSQAPGVNTEAFF. The CDR3 DNA reads as TGCGCCAGCAGCCAAGCCCCTGGAGTGAACACTGAAGCTTTCTTT.

The sample holds a few counts of this clonotype. The V gene is TRBV30, the J gene TRBJ1-2; D is ambiguous. This CDR3 spans 15 amino acids. Germline V gives CDR1 GTSNPN, CDR2 SVGIG (reference sequence). Deletions cut 0 bases from V and 6 bases from J, with 17 bases between. The CDR3: CAWSVGGGPSNGYTF. The CDR3 bases are TGTGCCTGGAGTGTCGGAGGAGGGCCCTCGAATGGCTACACCTTC. Together with reference TRBV30 and TRBJ1-2, the CDR3 gives the full variable domain: SQTIHQWPATLVQPVGSPLSLECTVEGTSNPNLYWYRQAAGRGLQLLFYSVGIGQISSEVPQNLSASRPQDRQFILSSKKLLLSDSGFYLCAWSVGGGPSNGYTFGSGTRLTVV.

The chain joins TRBV7-2 to TRBJ2-7, with TRBD2 matching over 8 bases. The CDR3 loop spans 14 amino acids. V dropped 0 bases and J dropped 7; count of bases not matched to a gene: 5. Germline V gene data show CDR1 as SGHTA and CDR2 as FQGNSA. The CDR3 here is CASSLAGTRGEQYF. CDR3 bases: TGTGCCAGCAGCTTAGCCGGGACTAGGGGAGAGCAGTACTTC. Supplemented by reference TRBV7-2 and TRBJ2-7, the full variable domain reads GAGVSQSPSNKVTEKGKDVELRCDPISGHTALYWYRQSLGQGLEFLIYFQGNSAPDKSGLPSDRFSAERTGGSVSTLTIQRTQQEDSAVYLCASSLAGTRGEQYFGPGTRLTVT.